This passage covers 29 T cell receptor beta chains from one sample sequenced in a study of blood T cell repertoires in COVID-19. Profiling relied on immunoSEQ multiplex PCR, and the TCRdb table lists in-frame clones only, not all of them. The table lists some 250,000 clones, approximately 85% of them singletons, with around 11% in the top ten. The sample comprised peripheral blood. These receptor sequences come from a woman aged 60-70 years with active or convalescent COVID-19.

The chain has TRBV30 and TRBJ2-5, with D possibly matching TRBD2 (5 bases). This CDR3 is 13 amino acids long. V dropped 2 bases and J dropped 1 base, with 8 bases sitting between them. Germline loops: CDR1 GTSNPN, CDR2 SVGIG (reference sequence). The CDR3, as DNA: TGTGCCTGGAGTCGGAGCGGCCAAGAGACCCAGTACTTC. Translation: CAWSRSGQETQYF.

The chain combines TRBV6-5 with TRBJ2-7, with 9 bases that match TRBD2. The length of the CDR3 is 16 residues. The J segment lost 2 bases and the V segment lost 0 bases, leaving 5 bases of the junction unmatched. Germline V CDR1 and CDR2: MNHEY, SVGAGI. This chain's CDR3 is CASSYSGAGGTYEQYF. The CDR3 DNA is TGTGCCAGCAGTTACTCGGGAGCGGGGGGTACCTACGAGCAGTACTTC.

This clone was observed once. V is TRBV7-9 and J is TRBJ2-7; D perhaps matches TRBD2 (5 bases). The CDR3 spans 14 residues. V was pared by 6 bases and J by 0 bases, with 12 bases between. Germline CDR1 and CDR2: SEHNR and FQNEAQ (reference sequence). CDR3 sequence: CASRRGPDSYEQYF. DNA for the CDR3: TGTGCCAGCAGAAGAGGGCCCGACTCCTACGAGCAGTACTTC.

The J gene is TRBJ2-6, the V gene TRBV5-1; D gene unclear. V was cut by 4 bases and J by 2 bases, with 7 bases left in between. This CDR3 region has 14 residues. The germline CDR1 and CDR2 sequences are SGHRS and YFSETQ. The CDR3 sequence: CASSPRAGANVLTF. In nucleotides, the CDR3 is TGCGCCAGCAGCCCTCGGGCTGGGGCCAACGTCCTGACTTTC.

This clone was counted between two and nine times. The chain joins TRBV7-9 to TRBJ1-1; D perhaps matches TRBD1 (5 bases). V lost 5 bases and J lost 1, with 14 bases in between. This CDR3 contains 15 residues. The germline gives CDR1 SEHNR, CDR2 FQNEAQ (reference sequence). CDR3 protein: CASSARFGQNTEAFF. The CDR3 nucleotides read TGTGCCAGCAGCGCAAGATTTGGACAGAACACTGAAGCTTTCTTT.

The chain uses TRBV4-3 and TRBJ1-3, with 9 bases lining up with TRBD1. This CDR3 is built from 18 residues. V lost 2 bases and J lost 2; bases outside the gene matches: 10. Per the germline V gene, CDR1 is LGHNA and CDR2 is YSLEER. Here the CDR3 reads CASSQQQGATGPGNTIYF. The CDR3 DNA sequence: TGCGCCAGCAGCCAACAACAGGGGGCAACAGGGCCTGGAAACACCATATATTTT.

The chain couples TRBV5-6 to TRBJ2-7, with TRBD1 as a possible D gene (6 bases). V shed 2 bases and J shed 0 bases, with 12 bases lying between them. CDR3 length equals 15 residues. The germline V gene has CDR1 SGHDT and CDR2 YYEEEE. For the CDR3, the DNA is TGTGCCAGCAGCTTTGGGGGCCGTAGCTCCTACGAGCAGTACTTC. Protein: CASSFGGRSSYEQYF.

V is TRBV3-1 (or the pseudogene TRBV3-2) and J is TRBJ2-7; weak D call: TRBD1 (6 bases). V was shortened by 3 bases and J by 7 bases, with 13 bases between the two germline ends. CDR1 and CDR2 (germline): LGHDT, YNNKEL (reference sequence). The CDR3 extends over 13 amino acids. The CDR3 DNA reads TGTGCCAGCAGCCACGGACAGCTCTGGGAGCAGTACTTC. This codes for CASSHGQLWEQYF.

This chain uses TRBV5-1 with TRBJ1-2; D perhaps matches TRBD1 (6 bases). Trimming removed 0 bases from V and 4 bases from J, with 13 bases in between. CDR3 size: 15 residues. The germline gives CDR1 SGHRS, CDR2 YFSETQ. The CDR3 spells CASSLGRGGGYGYTF. The CDR3 DNA is TGCGCCAGCAGCTTGGGTAGAGGGGGTGGCTATGGCTACACCTTC.

The V and J genes are TRBV19 and TRBJ2-1; TRBD2 matches at 13 bases. V was clipped by 4 bases and J by 4 bases; unmatched bases: 7. The germline CDR1 and CDR2 sequences are LNHDA and SQIVND (reference sequence). CDR3 size: 17 residues. The CDR3 spells CASSRLAGGPIYNEQFF. The CDR3 DNA reads as TGTGCCAGTAGTAGACTAGCGGGGGGCCCGATTTACAATGAGCAGTTCTTC.

V gene TRBV29-1 combines with J gene TRBJ2-7; 9 nucleotides agree with TRBD1. The V gene end was trimmed by 4 bases and the J gene end by 5 bases; junction bases not matched to a gene: 6. CDR1 and CDR2 from the germline V gene are SQVTM and ANQGSEA. The CDR3 runs 13 residues. In DNA, the CDR3 is TGCAGCGTTGGAACAGGGGGCTTGAACGAGCAGTACTTC. Protein sequence: CSVGTGGLNEQYF.

Turning to this clone: A read error may account for a junction end that differs from germline. The chain uses TRBV19 and TRBJ2-6, with 7 bases that match TRBD1. This CDR3 contains 13 residues. Germline loops: CDR1 LNHDA, CDR2 SQIVND (reference sequence). The CDR3 DNA sequence: TGTGCCAGTAGTATCGCAGGGGGCAACGTCCTGACTTTC. Amino acids: CASSIAGGNVLTF.

V usage is TRBV9 and J usage is TRBJ2-5, with 7 bases matching TRBD1. J was trimmed by 5 bases and V by 3 bases; bases with no gene match: 10. This CDR3 has 15 amino acids. Germline CDR1 is SGDLS and CDR2 is YYNGEE. As DNA, the CDR3 is TGTGCCAGCAGCGGACATCCAGGGGGATTGGAGACCCAGTACTTC. Residues: CASSGHPGGLETQYF.

The chain has TRBV19 and TRBJ2-3; 16 bases map to TRBD2. The CDR3 runs 18 residues. With 5 bases clipped from V and 4 bases from J, the junction kept 9 bases outside the gene matches. The germline CDR1 and CDR2 sequences are LNHDA and SQIVND (reference sequence). As DNA, the CDR3 is TGTGCCAGTAGTGCCCCGGGACTAGCGGGGGGGCGTGCAGATACGCAGTATTTT. Its translation is CASSAPGLAGGRADTQYF.

The chain joins TRBV6-5 to TRBJ1-1, with 7 bases lining up with TRBD1. The trim removed 10 bases at V and 8 bases at J, leaving 19 bases unmatched. The CDR3 loop spans 15 amino acids. CDR1 is MNHEY, CDR2 SVGAGI, per germline. The CDR3 loop is CATEAGGGVSGEAFF. In DNA form, the CDR3 reads TGTGCCACGGAGGCAGGGGGTGGGGTATCGGGAGAAGCTTTCTTT.

The chain joins TRBV19 to TRBJ1-2, with no clear D. The germline V gene encodes CDR1 LNHDA and CDR2 SQIVND (reference sequence). The CDR3 consists of 13 residues. V was shortened by 3 bases and J by 7 bases, with 12 bases between the two germline ends. The CDR3 here is CASSIGPFFGYTF. In DNA form, the CDR3 reads TGTGCCAGTAGTATTGGGCCCTTTTTTGGCTACACCTTC.

This chain connects TRBV5-1 to TRBJ1-1, with 9 bases identical to TRBD1. The V segment lost 1 base and the J segment 0 bases; nucleotides outside the gene matches: 1. The CDR3 spans 15 residues. Germline V lookup: CDR1 SGHRS, CDR2 YFSETQ. The CDR3 protein is CASSLTGGLNTEAFF. The CDR3, as DNA: TGCGCCAGCAGCTTGACAGGGGGCTTGAACACTGAAGCTTTCTTT.

This chain joins TRBV19 and TRBJ1-6, with D possibly being TRBD1 (6 bases). This CDR3 is 15 amino acids long. Per the germline V gene, CDR1 is LNHDA and CDR2 is SQIVND (reference sequence). V shed 4 bases and J shed 7 bases, with 14 bases lying between them. The CDR3 bases are TGTGCCAGTAGTACCCGGACAGTTCCGAATTCACCCCTCCACTTT. Encoded protein: CASSTRTVPNSPLHF.

This clone was detected a few times. The V call is TRBV19, the J call TRBJ1-2, with 8 positions matching TRBD1. The CDR3 sequence is 17 residues long. After removal of 6 bases from V and 2 bases from J, the junction contained 14 bases not matched to a gene. Per the germline V gene, CDR1 is LNHDA and CDR2 is SQIVND (reference sequence). CDR3 protein: CASRAGSGGVRNYGYTF. Written as DNA, the CDR3 is TGTGCCAGTAGGGCGGGTTCAGGGGGCGTTCGGAACTATGGCTACACCTTC.

The chain is built from TRBV7-3 and TRBJ2-7; TRBD2 matches at 10 bases. V lost 3 bases to trimming and J lost 2 bases; unmatched junction nucleotides: 1. This CDR3 has 14 residues. Germline assignment: CDR1 SGHTA and CDR2 FQGTGA. The CDR3 loop is CASSFSGGAYEQYF. For the CDR3, the DNA is TGTGCCAGCAGCTTCAGCGGGGGGGCCTACGAGCAGTACTTC. The whole variable domain, remainder taken from reference TRBV7-3 and TRBJ2-7, is GAGVSQTPSNKVTEKGKYVELRCDPISGHTALYWYRQSLGQGPEFLIYFQGTGAADDSGLPNDRFFAVRPEGSVSTLKIQRTERGDSAVYLCASSFSGGAYEQYFGPGTRLTVT.

V is TRBV21-1 and J is TRBJ2-3; no check of the table's D call, TRBD1, against the DNA was made. TRBV21-1 has pseudogene status. The CDR3 extends over 17 amino acids. Here the CDR3 DNA reads TGTGCCAGCAGCAAAGTAGTCCTAGGGACAGGGACAGATACGCAGTATTTT. This encodes CASSKVVLGTGTDTQYF.

This CDR3 is CASPPLRTDLWNEKLFF. CDR3 nucleotides: TGCGCCAGCCCCCCTCTGAGGACAGATCTATGGAATGAAAAACTGTTTTTT. This chain connects TRBV23-1 to TRBJ1-4; possibly TRBD1 for D (6 bases). TRBV23-1 is an open reading frame whose function is uncertain. The CDR3 contains 17 residues. The V end was cut by 8 bases, the J end by 5 bases, with 24 bases between.

The count of this clone is one. V usage is TRBV5-1 and J usage is TRBJ2-5, with 7 bases matching TRBD2. J gave up 3 bases and V 0 bases, and 14 bases lay outside the gene matches. The CDR3 covers 18 residues. Germline V gene lookup returns CDR1 SGHRS and CDR2 YFSETQ. As DNA, the CDR3 is TGCGCCAGCAGCTTGGGGGTACTAGCGAGGCTCTCGGAAGAGACCCAGTACTTC. This translates into CASSLGVLARLSEETQYF. The full variable domain, completed using reference TRBV5-1 and TRBJ2-5, is KAGVTQTPRYLIKTRGQQVTLSCSPISGHRSVSWYQQTPGQGLQFLFEYFSETQRNKGNFPGRFSGRQFSNSRSEMNVSTLELGDSALYLCASSLGVLARLSEETQYFGPGTRLLVL.

The chain combines TRBV19 with TRBJ1-1; 7 positions match TRBD1. The CDR3 totals 14 residues. Germline CDR1 and CDR2: LNHDA and SQIVND (reference sequence). V lost 6 bases and J lost 1; bases outside the gene matches: 5. The CDR3 protein is CASSRRQGNTEAFF. CDR3 nucleotides: TGTGCCAGTAGCAGAAGACAGGGGAACACTGAAGCTTTCTTT. Together with reference TRBV19 and TRBJ1-1, the CDR3 gives the full variable domain: DGGITQSPKYLFRKEGQNVTLSCEQNLNHDAMYWYRQDPGQGLRLIYYSQIVNDFQKGDIAEGYSVSREKKESFPLTVTSAQKNPTAFYLCASSRRQGNTEAFFGQGTRLTVV.

The V gene is TRBV4-1, the J gene TRBJ2-1, with D possibly being TRBD1 (5 bases). Germline CDR1 MGHRA, CDR2 YSYEKL. The ends were cut back, 0 bases at V and 6 bases at J, with 12 bases in the middle. CDR3 size: 15 residues. For the CDR3, the DNA is TGCGCCAGCAGCCAAGAATCAGGGTGGGGCAATGAGCAGTTCTTC. This encodes CASSQESGWGNEQFF.

The chain recombines TRBV6-5 with TRBJ1-1; D is uncertain. There are 14 residues in the CDR3. Germline CDR1 and CDR2: MNHEY and SVGAGI. The V end lost 6 bases, the J end lost 1 base, and 12 bases lay between the germline ends. The CDR3 DNA reads TGTGCCAGCAGGCCCGGGATCTGGAACACTGAAGCTTTCTTT. This codes for CASRPGIWNTEAFF.

The V and J genes are TRBV9 and TRBJ1-3; D unclear. V was clipped by 4 bases and J by 0 bases, with 8 bases between them. Germline lookup yields CDR1 SGDLS and CDR2 YYNGEE. The length of the CDR3 is 14 residues. CDR3 residues: CASSSRYSGNTIYF. The CDR3 DNA is TGTGCCAGCAGCTCACGGTACTCTGGAAACACCATATATTTT. The full variable domain, completed using reference TRBV9 and TRBJ1-3, is DSGVTQTPKHLITATGQRVTLRCSPRSGDLSVYWYQQSLDQGLQFLIQYYNGEERAKGNILERFSAQQFPDLHSELNLSSLELGDSALYFCASSSRYSGNTIYFGEGSWLTVV.

This sequence joins TRBV6-5 and TRBJ1-4, with D unclear. Germline assignment: CDR1 MNHEY and CDR2 SVGAGI. There are 16 residues in the CDR3. Trimming left V 0 bases short and J 10 bases short, with 18 bases between. In DNA, the CDR3 is TGTGCCAGCAGTTACTCGATTATCACAACTCCGGGAAAACTGTTTTTT. This translates into CASSYSIITTPGKLFF.

The chain carries TRBV5-4 and TRBJ1-2, with TRBD1 matching 9 bases. The CDR3 totals 15 residues. V dropped 4 bases and J dropped 6; count of bases not matched to a gene: 10. Germline V gene lookup returns CDR1 SGHNT and CDR2 YYREEE (reference sequence). This chain's CDR3 is CASSPTRQGVDGYTF. For the CDR3, the DNA is TGTGCCAGCAGCCCCACTCGACAGGGGGTCGATGGCTACACCTTC.